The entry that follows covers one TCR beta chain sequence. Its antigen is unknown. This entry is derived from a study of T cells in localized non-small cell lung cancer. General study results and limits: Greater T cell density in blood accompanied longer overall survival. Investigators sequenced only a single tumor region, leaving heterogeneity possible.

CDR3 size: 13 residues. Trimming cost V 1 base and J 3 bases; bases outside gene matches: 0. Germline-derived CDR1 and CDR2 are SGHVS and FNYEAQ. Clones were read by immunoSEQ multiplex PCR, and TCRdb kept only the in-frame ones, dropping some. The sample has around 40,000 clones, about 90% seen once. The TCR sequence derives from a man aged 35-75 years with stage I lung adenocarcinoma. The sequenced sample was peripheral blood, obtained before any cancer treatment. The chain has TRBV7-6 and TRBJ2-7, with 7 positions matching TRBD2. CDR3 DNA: TGTGCCAGCAGCTTAGGGGGGGGCTACGAGCAGTACTTC. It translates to CASSLGGGYEQYF.